This TCR beta chain was recorded in a study of T cells in Graves' hyperthyroidism and ophthalmopathy. Study results and limitations: Median prediction lead before ophthalmopathy onset was 6.5 months with the model. Blood shared most expanded thyroid clonotypes above 0.001.

Newly diagnosed hyperthyroidism patients aged 18 to 65 years had disease lasting under 2 months. Fresh 10 ml peripheral blood yielded PBMCs. There were TCR beta CDR3 regions amplified from RNA transcripts. HTBI primers drove first-round RT-PCR of the TCR CDR3. TCRdb itself ran the multiplex PCR reads through MiXCR, one entry per CDR3 protein. This sample has hundreds of thousands of distinct CDR3 sequences; 11% to 15% occur once, and the top ten carry approximately 23%. The CDR3 is made up of 14 amino acids. V lost 3 bases, J lost 5 bases, and 6 bases stayed unmatched. Germline CDR1 reads DFQATT; CDR2 reads SNEGSKA (reference sequence). As for this clonotype: Its antigen remains unidentified.

The source is a woman aged 25 to 39 with Graves' hyperthyroidism. Sequencing was done on a sample of blood. The rearrangement uses TRBV20-1 and TRBJ2-2; 7 bases are a match to TRBD1. Here the CDR3 reads CSASSPGGTGELFF. In nucleotides, the CDR3 is TGCAGTGCTAGTTCCCCAGGGGGTACCGGGGAGCTGTTTTTT.